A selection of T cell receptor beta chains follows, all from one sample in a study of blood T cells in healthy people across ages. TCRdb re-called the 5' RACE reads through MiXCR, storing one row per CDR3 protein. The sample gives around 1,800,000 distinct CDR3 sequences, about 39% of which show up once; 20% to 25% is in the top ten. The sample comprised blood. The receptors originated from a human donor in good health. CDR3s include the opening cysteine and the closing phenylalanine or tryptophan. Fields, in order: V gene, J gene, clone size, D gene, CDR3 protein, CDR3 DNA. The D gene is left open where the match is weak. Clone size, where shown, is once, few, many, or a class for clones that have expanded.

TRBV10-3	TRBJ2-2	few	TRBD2	CAISEGTSDTGELFF	TGTGCCATCAGTGAAGGGACTAGCGACACCGGGGAGCTGTTTTTT
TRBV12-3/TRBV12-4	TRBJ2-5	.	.	CASKADQETQYF	TGTGCCAGCAAGGCGGACCAAGAGACCCAGTACTTC
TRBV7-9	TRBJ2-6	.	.	CASSLNIGANVLTF	TGTGCCAGCAGCTTAAATATAGGGGCCAACGTCCTGACTTTC
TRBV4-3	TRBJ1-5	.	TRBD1	CASSHPDRGDQPQHF	TGCGCCAGCAGCCATCCCGACAGGGGAGATCAGCCCCAGCATTTT
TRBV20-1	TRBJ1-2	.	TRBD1	CSALRQGRIAGGYTF	TGCAGTGCTCTTAGACAGGGGAGAATTGCCGGTGGCTACACCTTC
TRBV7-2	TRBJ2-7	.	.	CASSLALVPSYEQYF	TGTGCCAGCAGCTTAGCGCTAGTGCCTTCCTACGAGCAGTACTTC
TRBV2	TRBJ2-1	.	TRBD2	CASARSGGDNEQCF	TGTGCCAGCGCTCGTAGCGGGGGGGACAATGAGCAGTGCTTC
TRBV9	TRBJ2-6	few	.	CASSVNPGNGANVLTF	TGTGCCAGCAGCGTAAACCCAGGGAACGGGGCCAACGTCCTGACTTTC
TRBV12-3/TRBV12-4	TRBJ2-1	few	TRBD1	CASNGRDSVPYNEQFF	TGTGCCAGCAACGGCCGGGACAGCGTACCTTACAATGAGCAGTTCTTC
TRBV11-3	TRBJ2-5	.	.	CASSLDGLGRHRETQYF	TGTGCCAGCAGCTTAGACGGATTAGGACGACACCGAGAGACCCAGTACTTC
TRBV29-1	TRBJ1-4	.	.	CSAEAGRNEKLFF	TGCAGCGCTGAGGCGGGACGGAATGAAAAACTGTTTTTT
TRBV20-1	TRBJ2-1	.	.	CSAGTAALNEQFF	TGCAGTGCAGGGACGGCAGCGCTCAATGAGCAGTTCTTC
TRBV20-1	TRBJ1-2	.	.	CSAGVGREVNYGYTF	TGCAGTGCTGGGGTGGGCAGGGAGGTTAACTATGGCTACACCTTC
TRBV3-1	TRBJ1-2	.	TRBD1	CASSQEYGPGGGGYTF	TGTGCCAGCAGCCAAGAGTACGGGCCAGGGGGAGGTGGCTACACCTTC
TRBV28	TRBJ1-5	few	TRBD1	CASRPQGDNQPQHF	TGTGCCAGCAGGCCACAGGGGGACAATCAGCCCCAGCATTTT
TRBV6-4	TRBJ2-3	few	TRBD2	CASRAGLAGGSTQYF	TGTGCCAGCAGAGCCGGACTAGCGGGGGGGTCGACGCAGTATTTT
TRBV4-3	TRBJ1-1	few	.	CASSHLVGNTEAFF	TGCGCCAGCAGCCACCTTGTCGGGAATACTGAAGCTTTCTTT
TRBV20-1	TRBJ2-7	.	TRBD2	CSARDSGGVNEYEQYF	TGCAGTGCTAGAGATAGCGGGGGGGTTAATGAATACGAGCAGTACTTC
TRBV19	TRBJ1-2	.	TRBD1	CASSAQGAGDYGYTF	TGTGCCAGTAGTGCCCAGGGGGCGGGAGACTATGGCTACACCTTC
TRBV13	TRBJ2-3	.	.	CASSSGTHIGSDTQYF	TGTGCCAGCAGTTCCGGGACGCACATTGGATCAGATACGCAGTATTTT
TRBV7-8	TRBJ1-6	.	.	CASSLSGRADSPLHF	TGTGCCAGCAGCTTAAGTGGGCGAGCGGATTCACCCCTCCACTTT
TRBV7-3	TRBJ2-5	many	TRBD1	CASSFTGGETQYF	TGTGCCAGCAGCTTCACAGGGGGGGAGACCCAGTACTTC
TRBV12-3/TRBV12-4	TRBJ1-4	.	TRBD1	CASRRTGDGEKLFF	TGTGCCAGCAGACGGACAGGGGATGGTGAAAAACTGTTTTTT
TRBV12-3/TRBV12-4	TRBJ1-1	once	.	CASNAAGAGEAFF	TGTGCCAGCAATGCAGCGGGTGCTGGTGAAGCTTTCTTT
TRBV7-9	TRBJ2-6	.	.	CASTLGRHSGANVLTF	TGTGCCAGCACACTGGGAAGGCACTCTGGGGCCAACGTCCTGACTTTC
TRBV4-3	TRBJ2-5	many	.	CASSRALQIGAREQYF	TGCGCCAGCAGCCGGGCATTACAGATCGGGGCGAGAGAGCAGTACTTC
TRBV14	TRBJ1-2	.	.	CASSQDLLSGYTF	TGTGCCAGCAGCCAAGATCTCTTGTCTGGCTACACCTTC
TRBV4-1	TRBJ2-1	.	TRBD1	CASRHYLRQGMNEQFF	TGCGCCAGCAGACACTACCTGAGACAGGGTATGAATGAGCAGTTCTTC
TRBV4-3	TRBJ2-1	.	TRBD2	CASSRVREGNEQFF	TGCGCCAGCAGCCGAGTTAGGGAGGGGAATGAGCAGTTCTTC
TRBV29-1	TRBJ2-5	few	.	CSVDWQSETQYF	TGCAGCGTTGATTGGCAGTCAGAGACCCAGTACTTC
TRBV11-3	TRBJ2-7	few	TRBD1	CASSLERGPLFGEQYF	TGTGCCAGCAGCTTAGAGAGGGGGCCCCTCTTCGGGGAGCAGTACTTC
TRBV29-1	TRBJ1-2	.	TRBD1	CSVGTGRPGYGYTF	TGCAGCGTTGGGACAGGGCGGCCTGGGTATGGCTACACCTTC
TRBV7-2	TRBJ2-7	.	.	CASSVRRFYEQYF	TGTGCCAGCAGCGTAAGGCGCTTCTACGAGCAGTACTTC
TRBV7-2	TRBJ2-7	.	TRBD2	CASSLAVHSYEQYF	TGTGCCAGCAGCCTAGCGGTCCACTCCTACGAGCAGTACTTC
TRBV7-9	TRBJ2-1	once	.	CATTTGTEQFF	TGTGCCACCACGACTGGTACTGAGCAGTTCTTC
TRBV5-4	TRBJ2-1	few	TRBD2	CASKLAGPYNEQFF	TGTGCCAGCAAATTAGCGGGGCCTTACAATGAGCAGTTCTTC
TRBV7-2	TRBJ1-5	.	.	CASSFLGTQDQPQHF	TGTGCCAGCAGCTTTCTAGGGACACAAGATCAGCCCCAGCATTTT
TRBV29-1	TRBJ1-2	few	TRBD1	CSATTGGALGYTF	TGCAGCGCTACGACAGGGGGTGCGTTAGGCTACACCTTC
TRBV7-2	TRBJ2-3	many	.	CASGGRDHKRTDTQYF	TGTGCCAGCGGGGGTAGGGACCACAAGCGCACAGATACGCAGTATTTT
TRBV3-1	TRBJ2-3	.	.	CASSQAPGGHTQYF	TGTGCCAGCAGCCAAGCTCCCGGGGGACATACGCAGTATTTT
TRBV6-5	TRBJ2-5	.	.	CASSYSRGVTQYF	TGTGCCAGCAGTTACTCGAGGGGTGTGACCCAGTACTTC
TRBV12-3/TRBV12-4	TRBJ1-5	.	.	CASSRGTPNSNQPQHF	TGTGCCAGCAGTCGCGGGACTCCTAATAGCAATCAGCCCCAGCATTTT